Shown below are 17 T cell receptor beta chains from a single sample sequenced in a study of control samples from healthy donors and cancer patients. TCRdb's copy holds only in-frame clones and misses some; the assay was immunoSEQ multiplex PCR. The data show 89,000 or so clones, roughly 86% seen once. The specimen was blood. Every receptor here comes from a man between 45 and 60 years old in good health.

The CDR3 sequence: CSASPAVGNQPQHF. The CDR3 DNA follows: TGCAGTGCTAGTCCCGCGGTTGGCAATCAGCCCCAGCATTTT. The rearrangement uses TRBV20-1 and TRBJ1-5; D unclear. The V gene's germline CDR1 is DFQATT and CDR2 SNEGSKA (reference sequence). The CDR3 consists of 14 residues. Trimming took 3 bases from V and 2 from J, leaving 11 bases between them.

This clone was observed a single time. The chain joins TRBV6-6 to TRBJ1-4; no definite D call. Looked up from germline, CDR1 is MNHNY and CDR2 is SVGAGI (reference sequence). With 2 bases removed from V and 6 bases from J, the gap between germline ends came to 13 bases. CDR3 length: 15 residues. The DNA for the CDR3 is TGTGCCAGCAGTTACGCGGGAGAGAAGGATGAAAAACTGTTTTTT. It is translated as CASSYAGEKDEKLFF.

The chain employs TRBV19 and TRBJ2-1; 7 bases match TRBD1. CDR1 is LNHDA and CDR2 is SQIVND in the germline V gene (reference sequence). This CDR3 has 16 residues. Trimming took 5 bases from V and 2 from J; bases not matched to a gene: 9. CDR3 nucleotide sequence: TGTGCCAGTAGTCCCGGACAGGCGATAGCCTACAATGAGCAGTTCTTC. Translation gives CASSPGQAIAYNEQFF.

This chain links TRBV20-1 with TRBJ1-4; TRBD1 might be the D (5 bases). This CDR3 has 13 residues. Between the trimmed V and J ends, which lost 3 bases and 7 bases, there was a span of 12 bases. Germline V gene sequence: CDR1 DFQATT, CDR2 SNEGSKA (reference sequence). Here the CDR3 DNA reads TGCAGTGCTAGTAGCTGGGACCCTGAAAAACTGTTTTTT. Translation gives CSASSWDPEKLFF.

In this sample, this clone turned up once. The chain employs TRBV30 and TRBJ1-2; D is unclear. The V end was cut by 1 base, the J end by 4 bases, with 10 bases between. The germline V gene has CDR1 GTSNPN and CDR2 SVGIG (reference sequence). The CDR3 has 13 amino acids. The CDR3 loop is CAWSALYLYGYTF. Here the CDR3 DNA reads TGTGCCTGGAGTGCCCTGTATCTCTATGGCTACACCTTC. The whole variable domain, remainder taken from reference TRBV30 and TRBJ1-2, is SQTIHQWPATLVQPVGSPLSLECTVEGTSNPNLYWYRQAAGRGLQLLFYSVGIGQISSEVPQNLSASRPQDRQFILSSKKLLLSDSGFYLCAWSALYLYGYTFGSGTRLTVV.

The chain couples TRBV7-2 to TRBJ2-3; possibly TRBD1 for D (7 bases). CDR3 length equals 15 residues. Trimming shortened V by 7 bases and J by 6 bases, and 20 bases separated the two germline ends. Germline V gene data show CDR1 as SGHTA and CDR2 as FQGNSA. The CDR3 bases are TGTGCCAGCACAAACCAGGGGGGCCAAAGTGATACGCAGTATTTT. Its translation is CASTNQGGQSDTQYF.

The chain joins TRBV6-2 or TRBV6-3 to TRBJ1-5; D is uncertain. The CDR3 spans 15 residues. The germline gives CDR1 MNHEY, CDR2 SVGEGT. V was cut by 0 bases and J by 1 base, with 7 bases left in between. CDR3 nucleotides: TGTGCCAGCAGTTACTCCTGGGTGAGCAATCAGCCCCAGCATTTT. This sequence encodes CASSYSWVSNQPQHF.

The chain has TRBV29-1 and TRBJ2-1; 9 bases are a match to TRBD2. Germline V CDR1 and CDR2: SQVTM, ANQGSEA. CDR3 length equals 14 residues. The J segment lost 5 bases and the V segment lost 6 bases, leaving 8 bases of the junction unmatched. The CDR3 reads CSVYSGRGDNEQFF. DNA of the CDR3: TGCAGCGTCTATAGCGGGAGAGGCGACAATGAGCAGTTCTTC.

The DNA of the CDR3 is TGTGCCAGCAGCCTTCACGCGGGGCGAGTGGCCAACGTCCTGACTTTC. It is translated as CASSLHAGRVANVLTF. V usage is TRBV13 and J usage is TRBJ2-6, with a tentative D call TRBD2 (6 bases). V was clipped by 5 bases and J by 6 bases, with 17 bases between them. Germline V gene sequence: CDR1 PRHDT, CDR2 FYEKMQ (reference sequence). The CDR3 is made up of 16 amino acids. Full variable domain (outside the CDR3, taken from reference TRBV13 and TRBJ2-6): AAGVIQSPRHLIKEKRETATLKCYPIPRHDTVYWYQQGPGQDPQFLISFYEKMQSDKGSIPDRFSAQQFSDYHSELNMSSLELGDSALYFCASSLHAGRVANVLTFGAGSRLTVL.

CDR3 region: CASSQDQRDQPQHF. The CDR3 coding sequence is TGCGCCAGCAGCCAAGATCAACGAGACCAGCCCCAGCATTTT. The chain links TRBV4-1 to TRBJ1-5; no clear D. V was pared by 0 bases and J by 7 bases, with 10 bases between. The germline CDR1 and CDR2 sequences are MGHRA and YSYEKL. The length of the CDR3 is 14 residues.

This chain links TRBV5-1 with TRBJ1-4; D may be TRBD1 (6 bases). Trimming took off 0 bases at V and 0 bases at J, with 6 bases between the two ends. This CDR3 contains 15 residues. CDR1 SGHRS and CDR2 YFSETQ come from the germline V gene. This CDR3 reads CASSLGTATNEKLFF. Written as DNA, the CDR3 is TGCGCCAGCAGCTTGGGGACAGCAACTAATGAAAAACTGTTTTTT.

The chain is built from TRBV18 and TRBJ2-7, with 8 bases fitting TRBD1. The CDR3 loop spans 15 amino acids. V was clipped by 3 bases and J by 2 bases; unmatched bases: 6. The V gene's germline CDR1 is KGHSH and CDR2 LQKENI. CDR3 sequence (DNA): TGTGCCAGCTCACCGACGGGACAGGCTCCCTACGAGCAGTACTTC. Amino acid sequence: CASSPTGQAPYEQYF.

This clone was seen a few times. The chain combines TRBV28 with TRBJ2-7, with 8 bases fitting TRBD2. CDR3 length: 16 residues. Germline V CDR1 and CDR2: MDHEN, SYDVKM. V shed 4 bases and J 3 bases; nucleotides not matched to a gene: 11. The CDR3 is CASSSFVASGYYEQYF. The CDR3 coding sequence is TGTGCCAGCAGTTCCTTCGTGGCTAGCGGGTACTACGAGCAGTACTTC.

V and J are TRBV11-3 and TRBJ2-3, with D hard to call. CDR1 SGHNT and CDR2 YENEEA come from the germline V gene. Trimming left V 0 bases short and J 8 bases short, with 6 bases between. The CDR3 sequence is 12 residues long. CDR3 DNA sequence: TGTGCCAGCAGCTTAGATCGGAGTACGCAGTATTTT. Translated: CASSLDRSTQYF.

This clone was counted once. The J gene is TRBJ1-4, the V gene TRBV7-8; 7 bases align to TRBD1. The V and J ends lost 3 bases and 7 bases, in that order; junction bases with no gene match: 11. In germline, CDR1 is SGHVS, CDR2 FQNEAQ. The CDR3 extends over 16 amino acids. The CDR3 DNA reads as TGTGCCAGCAGCTTCAAGAACAGGGGTCGGGGTGAAAAACTGTTTTTT. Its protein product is CASSFKNRGRGEKLFF.

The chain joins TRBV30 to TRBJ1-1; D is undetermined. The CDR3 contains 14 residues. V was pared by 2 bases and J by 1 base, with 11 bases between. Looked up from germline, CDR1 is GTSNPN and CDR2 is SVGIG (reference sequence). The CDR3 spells CAWSHLETNTEAFF. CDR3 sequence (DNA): TGTGCCTGGAGTCACCTTGAGACGAACACTGAAGCTTTCTTT.

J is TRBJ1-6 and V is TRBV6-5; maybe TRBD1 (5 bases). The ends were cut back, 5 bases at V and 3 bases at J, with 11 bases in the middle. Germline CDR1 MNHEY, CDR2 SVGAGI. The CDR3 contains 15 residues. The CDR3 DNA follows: TGTGCCAGCAGTACCAGGGAAGGCTATAATTCACCCCTCCACTTT. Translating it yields CASSTREGYNSPLHF.